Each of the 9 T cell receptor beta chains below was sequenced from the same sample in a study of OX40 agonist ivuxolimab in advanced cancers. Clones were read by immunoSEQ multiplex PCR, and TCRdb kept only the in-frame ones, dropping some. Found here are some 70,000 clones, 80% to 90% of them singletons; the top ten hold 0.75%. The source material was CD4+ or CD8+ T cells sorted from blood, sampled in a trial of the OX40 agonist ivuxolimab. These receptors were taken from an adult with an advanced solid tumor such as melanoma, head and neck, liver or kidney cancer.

Here the CDR3 reads CASSKKLAGGPLHEQYF. For the CDR3, the DNA is TGTGCCAGCAGCAAGAAGCTAGCGGGAGGGCCTTTACACGAGCAGTACTTC. V usage is TRBV21-1 and J usage is TRBJ2-7; TRBD2 is the table's D call and was not checked against the DNA. TRBV21-1 constitutes a pseudogene. The CDR3 totals 17 residues.

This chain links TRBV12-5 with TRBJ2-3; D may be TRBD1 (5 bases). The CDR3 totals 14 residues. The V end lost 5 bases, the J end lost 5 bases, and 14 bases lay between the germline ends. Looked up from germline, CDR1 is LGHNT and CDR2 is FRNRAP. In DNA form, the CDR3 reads TGTGCTAGTGGTGACAGTGCCACCCTAGATACGCAGTATTTT. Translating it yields CASGDSATLDTQYF.

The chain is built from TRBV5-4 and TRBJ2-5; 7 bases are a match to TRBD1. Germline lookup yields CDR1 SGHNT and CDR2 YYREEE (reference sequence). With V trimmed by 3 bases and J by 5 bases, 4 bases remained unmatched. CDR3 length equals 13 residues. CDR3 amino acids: CASSSTGIETQYF. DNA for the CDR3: TGTGCCAGCAGCTCGACAGGGATTGAGACCCAGTACTTC. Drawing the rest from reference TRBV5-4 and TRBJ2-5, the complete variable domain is ETGVTQSPTHLIKTRGQQVTLRCSSQSGHNTVSWYQQALGQGPQFIFQYYREEENGRGNFPPRFSGLQFPNYSSELNVNALELDDSALYLCASSSTGIETQYFGPGTRLLVL.

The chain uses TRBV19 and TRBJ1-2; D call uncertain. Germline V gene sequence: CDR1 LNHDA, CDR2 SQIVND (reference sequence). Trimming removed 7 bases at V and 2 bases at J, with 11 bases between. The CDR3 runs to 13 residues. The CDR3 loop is CASISPWNYGYTF. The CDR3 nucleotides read TGTGCCAGTATTTCCCCGTGGAACTATGGCTACACCTTC.

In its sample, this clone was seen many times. The CDR3, as DNA: TGCGCCAGCAGCTCGCTGGGAGGGCGCAACACCGGGGAGCTGTTTTTT. Residues: CASSSLGGRNTGELFF. This sequence joins TRBV4-3 and TRBJ2-2, with 7 bases matching TRBD2. CDR1 is LGHNA, CDR2 YSLEER, per germline. This CDR3 comprises 16 residues. Trimming removed 5 bases from V and 2 bases from J; junction bases left unmatched: 8.

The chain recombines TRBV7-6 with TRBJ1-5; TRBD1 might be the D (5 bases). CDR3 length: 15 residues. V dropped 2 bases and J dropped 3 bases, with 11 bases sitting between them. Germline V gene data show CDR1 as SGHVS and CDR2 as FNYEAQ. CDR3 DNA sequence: TGTGCCAGCAGCTTATGGCAGGGTGACAATCAGCCCCAGCATTTT. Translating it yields CASSLWQGDNQPQHF.

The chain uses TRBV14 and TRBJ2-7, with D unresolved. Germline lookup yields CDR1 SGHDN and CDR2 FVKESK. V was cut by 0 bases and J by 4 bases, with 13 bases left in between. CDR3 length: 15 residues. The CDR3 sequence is CASSQDHTKTYEQYF. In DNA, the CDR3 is TGTGCCAGCAGCCAAGATCACACCAAGACGTACGAGCAGTACTTC.

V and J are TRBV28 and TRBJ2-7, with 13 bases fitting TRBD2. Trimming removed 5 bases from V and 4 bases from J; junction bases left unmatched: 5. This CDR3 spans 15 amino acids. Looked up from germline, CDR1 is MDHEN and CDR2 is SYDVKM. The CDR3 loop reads CASSRPGLAGYEQYF. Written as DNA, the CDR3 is TGTGCCAGCAGTCGACCGGGACTAGCGGGGTACGAGCAGTACTTC.

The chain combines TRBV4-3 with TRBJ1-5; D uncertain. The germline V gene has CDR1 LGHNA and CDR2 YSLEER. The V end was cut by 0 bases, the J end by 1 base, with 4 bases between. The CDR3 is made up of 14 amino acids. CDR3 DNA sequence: TGCGCCAGCAGCCAAGATCGGAGCAATCAGCCCCAGCATTTT. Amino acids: CASSQDRSNQPQHF.